The T cell receptor (beta chain) under discussion was sequenced for a study of OX40 agonist ivuxolimab in advanced cancers. Regarding the complete study: Ivuxolimab was a fully human IgG2 agonistic monoclonal antibody targeting the costimulatory receptor OX40 (CD134). Intravenous ivuxolimab was administered to patients every 2 weeks at six dose levels: 0.01, 0.1, 0.3, 1.5, 3 and 10 mg/kg. Prior anti-PD-1, anti-PD-L1 or anti-CTLA-4 therapy was permitted, and approximately 40% of dose-escalation patients had received checkpoint inhibitors. The paper covers the monotherapy dose-escalation part of the phase I ivuxolimab trial, which included N of about 50 patients. The dose-escalation cohort was around 83% male with a mean age of about 65 years, ranging from roughly 23 to 79. Peripheral TCRbeta sequencing aimed to test whether ivuxolimab altered TCR sequence diversity and caused clonal T-cell expansion. Of the 50 to 55 patients in dose escalation, about 20 had hepatocellular carcinoma, approximately 15 had melanoma, 9 had renal cell carcinoma and 9 had head and neck cancer. Partial responses were achieved by three dose-escalation patients, of whom one had hepatocellular carcinoma and two had cutaneous melanoma. Broader findings and caveats from the paper: Low levels of normalized T-cell clonal expansion were also seen in some nonresponding patients. Antigen specificity was not determined for the clonally expanded peripheral T cells. In partial responders in the 0.1-3.0 mg/kg groups, normalized peripheral clonal expansion was found to be among the lowest, especially among CD8+ T cells. At doses from 0.1 to 3.0 mg/kg, clonal expansion was seen in both CD4+ and CD8+ blood T cells between baseline and week 6. After ivuxolimab, expanded clones were on average more numerous among CD8+ T cells than among CD4+ T cells.

Concerning this clone itself: The antigen this receptor binds is unknown. The record has no base qualities; no much larger clone is one base away.

CDR1 MDHEN and CDR2 SYDVKM were looked up in the germline V gene. Deletion took 3 bases off V and 7 bases off J, with a span of 10 bases between the germline ends. The CDR3, from cysteine to phenylalanine, totals 12 residues. Only the CDR3 portion is preserved as DNA: 36 bases, with reading frame beginning at the first base. For sequencing of the TCRbeta CDR3 region, genomic DNA was extracted from the sorted cells. The immunoSEQ Assay was used for sequencing of TCRbeta CDR3 regions. TCRdb carries this immuneACCESS record with in-frame sequences only. Its versions omit some clonotypes, under half of them owing to an unresolved V gene in the studies checked, with the rest unexplained. Here the sample has 45,000 to 65,000 clones; approximately 86% occur a single time. 11% of the sample rests with the top ten. The trial excluded patients who had a history of autoimmune disease or were on systemic immunosuppression. Peripheral blood for TCR sequencing was collected from all dose cohorts at baseline, on cycle 4 day 1, and on cycle 7 day 1. The samples were taken from a phase I, first-in-human, multicenter, open-label dose-escalation trial of ivuxolimab. Adults with locally advanced or metastatic melanoma, renal cell carcinoma, hepatocellular carcinoma or head and neck squamous cell carcinoma were enrolled in the trial. Before TCR sequencing, CD4+ T cells and CD8+ T cells were sorted from peripheral blood as separate populations.

The V gene is TRBV28 and the J gene is TRBJ2-7; the D region possibly corresponds to TRBD1 (5 bases align). The sample was CD4+ or CD8+ T cells sorted from blood, taken in a trial of the OX40 agonist ivuxolimab. The sequence came from an adult with an advanced solid tumor such as melanoma, head and neck, liver or kidney cancer. The CDR3 here reads CASSFQPGEQYF. The DNA reads as follows: TGTGCCAGCAGTTTTCAGCCAGGGGAGCAGTACTTC.